Described below is a single T cell receptor beta chain sequence and its context. Sequencing was performed with immunoSEQ multiplex PCR; in TCRdb, only in-frame clones are kept and a portion is missing. This sample carries 120,000 or so clones, around nine tenths of them seen once, and the ten largest clones take around 2.5%. The CDR3 length is 13 residues. CDR1 and CDR2 (germline): GTSNPN, SVGIG (reference sequence). Trimming left V 5 bases short and J 9 bases short, with 17 bases between. These data are taken from a study of control samples from healthy donors and cancer patients. The source material was blood. J is TRBJ1-3 and V is TRBV30, with D perhaps TRBD1 (5 bases). The receptor comes from a man between 18 and 29 years old in good health. The CDR3 DNA reads as TGTGCCTGGGCCCCAACGGGGCGAGGCACCATATATTTT. Translated: CAWAPTGRGTIYF.